Listed here are 5 T cell receptor beta chains from one sample, sequenced in a study of cytomegalovirus exposure and HLA in healthy donors. 60 Vbeta and 13 Jbeta primers were used in PCR. The repertoire was sequenced with immunoSEQ multiplex PCR; TCRdb's copy has only in-frame clones and lacks some. This table holds 140,000 to 150,000 clones, about 75% found once. The sample consisted of PBMCs. The receptors stem from a woman between 25 and 40 years old in good health and CMV-seronegative.

This chain joins TRBV5-4 and TRBJ1-1, with 7 bases fitting TRBD1. The V and J ends lost 4 bases and 3 bases, in that order; junction bases with no gene match: 6. The CDR3 contains 14 residues. From germline, CDR1 is SGHNT and CDR2 YYREEE (reference sequence). The CDR3 DNA is TGTGCCAGCAGCCAAGACAGGGACGACACTGAAGCTTTCTTT. It translates to CASSQDRDDTEAFF.

The rearrangement links TRBV2 to TRBJ1-4, with TRBD1 as a possible D gene (5 bases). The CDR3 length is 13 residues. Germline CDR1 reads SNHLY; CDR2 reads FYNNEI. The ends were cut back, 7 bases at V and 7 bases at J, with 13 bases in the middle. CDR3: CASTFSQGEKLFF. CDR3 nucleotides: TGTGCCAGCACTTTCTCGCAGGGTGAAAAACTGTTTTTT. Full variable domain (missing parts from reference TRBV2 and TRBJ1-4): EPEVTQTPSHQVTQMGQEVILRCVPISNHLYFYWYRQILGQKVEFLVSFYNNEISEKSEIFDDQFSVERPDGSNFTLKIRSTKLEDSAMYFCASTFSQGEKLFFGSGTQLSVL.

The chain carries TRBV6-6 and TRBJ2-1; 8 positions agree with TRBD2. After removal of 5 bases from V and 8 bases from J, the junction contained 11 bases not matched to a gene. CDR1 is MNHNY and CDR2 is SVGAGI in the germline V gene (reference sequence). CDR3 size: 15 residues. As DNA, the CDR3 is TGTGCCAGCAGTCCATCAACGGGGGGGCTGTATGAGCAGTTCTTC. Translated, it gives CASSPSTGGLYEQFF.

The V gene is TRBV28, the J gene TRBJ2-7, with TRBD2 identical over 13 bases. The CDR3 consists of 12 residues. J gave up 9 bases and V 7 bases, and 3 bases lay outside the gene matches. The germline gives CDR1 MDHEN, CDR2 SYDVKM. CDR3 bases: TGTGCCAGCATGGGACTAGCGGGGAGGCAGTACTTC. Encoded protein: CASMGLAGRQYF.

This chain links TRBV6-5 with TRBJ1-1; D might be TRBD1 (6 bases). Germline V gene sequence: CDR1 MNHEY, CDR2 SVGAGI. This CDR3 is 14 amino acids long. The V gene lost 5 bases and the J gene lost 1 base, with 11 bases spanning the gap. The CDR3, as DNA: TGTGCCAGCAGTCCGACAGGAAAGAACACTGAAGCTTTCTTT. This encodes CASSPTGKNTEAFF.